The 25 T cell receptor beta chains listed next were all sequenced from one sample in a study of blood T cells in healthy people across ages. Alongside a J-beta primer mix, a sample-barcoded 5' primer served in a second PCR lasting 7 to 11 cycles. Using its own MiXCR run on the 5' RACE reads, TCRdb lists one record per CDR3 protein. The table shows roughly 800,000 distinct CDR3 sequences, with about three fifths occurring only once. Input material: blood. All receptors derive from a man between 25 and 39 years old in good health.

This clonotype appeared a few times. The chain recombines TRBV20-1 with TRBJ1-1; D is possibly TRBD1 (6 bases). V lost 6 bases to trimming and J lost 6 bases, with 17 bases between them. Germline CDR1 reads DFQATT; CDR2 reads SNEGSKA (reference sequence). The CDR3 is made up of 13 amino acids. DNA of the CDR3: TGCAGTGCGTTAGCCTCCGGGGGGCCTGAAGCTTTCTTT. This translates into CSALASGGPEAFF.

The chain uses TRBV29-1 and TRBJ2-5; D ambiguous. Germline V gene lookup returns CDR1 SQVTM and CDR2 ANQGSEA. The CDR3 is 11 residues long. V lost 7 bases to trimming and J lost 0 bases, with 6 bases between them. The CDR3 sequence: CSGKNQETQYF. CDR3 nucleotide sequence: TGCAGCGGAAAGAACCAAGAGACCCAGTACTTC.

The J gene is TRBJ2-1, the V gene TRBV3-1; D uncertain. V lost 7 bases and J lost 3, with 13 bases in between. CDR1 and CDR2 (germline): LGHDT, YNNKEL (reference sequence). The CDR3 has 14 amino acids. The CDR3 sequence is CASTARLDYNEQFF. As DNA, the CDR3 is TGTGCCAGCACCGCGAGGCTGGACTACAATGAGCAGTTCTTC.

This clonotype was observed a single time. The chain couples TRBV2 to TRBJ2-1; D may match TRBD1 or TRBD2 (5 bases each). TRBJ2-7 explains the end of the DNA better; the J call may be wrong. Germline CDR1 is SNHLY and CDR2 is FYNNEI. The CDR3 spans 13 residues. CDR3 nucleotides: TGTGCCAGCGGGGGTCGAGATTACAATGAGCAGTACTTC. Translating gives CASGGRDYNEQYF.

In its sample, this clonotype was seen a few times. This chain connects TRBV7-3 to TRBJ2-1; 7 nucleotides align to TRBD2. The CDR3 is made up of 15 amino acids. Germline V gives CDR1 SGHTA, CDR2 FQGTGA. V lost 5 bases and J lost 12; bases outside the gene matches: 16. CDR3 residues: CASSLSGVGSYGQFF. CDR3 sequence (DNA): TGTGCCAGCAGCCTCAGCGGGGTGGGGTCGTATGGGCAGTTCTTC.

This clonotype was found a few times. The V call is TRBV7-2, the J call TRBJ1-2; D call uncertain. Trimming took off 5 bases at V and 5 bases at J, with 12 bases between the two ends. The germline V gene encodes CDR1 SGHTA and CDR2 FQGNSA. The CDR3 has 13 residues. In DNA form, the CDR3 reads TGTGCCAGCAGCGAGAGGGTTGGGTATGGCTACACCTTC. Encoded protein: CASSERVGYGYTF. Drawing the rest from reference TRBV7-2 and TRBJ1-2, the complete variable domain is GAGVSQSPSNKVTEKGKDVELRCDPISGHTALYWYRQSLGQGLEFLIYFQGNSAPDKSGLPSDRFSAERTGGSVSTLTIQRTQQEDSAVYLCASSERVGYGYTFGSGTRLTVV.

The V gene is TRBV20-1, the J gene TRBJ2-3; D unclear. V gave up 0 bases and J gave up 0 bases, with 7 bases separating them. The germline gives CDR1 DFQATT, CDR2 SNEGSKA (reference sequence). The CDR3 consists of 14 residues. CDR3 in DNA: TGCAGTGCTAGAGATCCCCTCAGCACAGATACGCAGTATTTT. Its protein is CSARDPLSTDTQYF.

This clonotype was seen at least ten times. CDR3 nucleotide sequence: TGTGCCAGCAGCGGAGGGGGTAACTCCTACGAGCAGTACTTC. This encodes CASSGGGNSYEQYF. The V call is TRBV9, the J call TRBJ2-7; tentatively, D is TRBD1 (6 bases). V dropped 3 bases and J dropped 0 bases, with 10 bases sitting between them. Germline loops: CDR1 SGDLS, CDR2 YYNGEE. The CDR3 runs 14 residues.

For this clonotype: This could be a read error, since a much larger clone is one nucleotide away. This chain joins TRBV12-3 or TRBV12-4 and TRBJ1-1; D uncertain. This CDR3 region has 13 residues. In nucleotides, the CDR3 is TGTGCCAGCAGCCTCGGCGTTGGCACTGAAGCTTCCTTT. Translation: CASSLGVGTEASF.

This clonotype showed up just a few times. This chain joins TRBV7-2 and TRBJ2-1; 10 nucleotides line up with TRBD2. The CDR3 totals 15 residues. J lost 2 bases, V lost 3 bases, and 1 base had no gene match. Germline V lookup: CDR1 SGHTA, CDR2 FQGNSA. The CDR3 region has the DNA TGTGCCAGCAGCTTTGGGACTAGCGCCTACAATGAGCAGTTCTTC. Encoded protein: CASSFGTSAYNEQFF.

This chain joins TRBV20-1 and TRBJ2-3; maybe TRBD2 (6 bases). Trimming shortened V by 5 bases and J by 2 bases, and 14 bases separated the two germline ends. The CDR3 has 14 amino acids. Per germline, CDR1 DFQATT and CDR2 SNEGSKA (reference sequence). The CDR3 bases are TGCAGTGCTCCGAGGGCGGGGCACACAGATACGCAGTATTTT. Translation: CSAPRAGHTDTQYF.

The V gene is TRBV11-2, the J gene TRBJ1-6; 7 positions match TRBD1. Trimming removed 4 bases from V and 8 bases from J; junction bases left unmatched: 14. In germline, CDR1 is SGHAT, CDR2 FQNNGV. The CDR3 runs 17 residues. The CDR3 sequence: CASSSLYGAGQDSPLHF. The DNA for the CDR3 is TGTGCCAGCAGCTCCTTGTATGGGGCAGGACAGGATTCACCCCTCCACTTT.

This clonotype has a single count. The chain joins TRBV14 to TRBJ2-7; no definite D call. The CDR3 covers 15 residues. The germline V and J ends were trimmed by 1 base and 1 base, with 11 bases remaining between them. Germline V CDR1 and CDR2: SGHDN, FVKESK. CDR3: CASSQALTVSYEQYF. In DNA, the CDR3 is TGTGCCAGCAGCCAAGCCCTAACGGTTTCCTACGAGCAGTACTTC.

V and J are TRBV7-9 and TRBJ1-1; unclear D gene. The CDR3 runs to 20 residues. V was shortened by 2 bases and J by 3 bases, with 28 bases between the two germline ends. The germline V gene encodes CDR1 SEHNR and CDR2 FQNEAQ (reference sequence). CDR3 DNA: TGTGCCAGCAGCTTACACCCGCCCACCTTTGGTTTGGGAAGGGACACTGAAGCTTTCTTT. Encoded protein: CASSLHPPTFGLGRDTEAFF.

V usage is TRBV10-3 and J usage is TRBJ2-6, with D maybe TRBD2 (6 bases). CDR1 is ENHRY, CDR2 SYGVKD, per germline. Trimming pared 1 base from V and 0 bases from J, leaving 13 bases between. The length of the CDR3 is 18 residues. CDR3 in amino acids: CAISEWRRGSSGANVLTF. The CDR3 nucleotides read TGTGCCATCAGTGAGTGGAGGCGGGGTAGCTCTGGGGCCAACGTCCTGACTTTC.

CDR3: CASSESSLAGDQFF. In nucleotides, the CDR3 is TGCGCCAGCAGTGAGTCTTCCCTAGCGGGGGACCAGTTCTTC. The V call is TRBV10-1, the J call TRBJ2-1; 10 bases line up with TRBD2. Germline values: CDR1 WNHNN, CDR2 SYGVQD (reference sequence). The CDR3 loop spans 14 amino acids. V lost 0 bases, J lost 13 bases, and 6 bases stayed unmatched.

The chain joins TRBV30 to TRBJ2-1; TRBD2 agrees at 12 bases. The junction had 5 bases not matched to a gene; V was cut back by 3 bases and J by 8 bases. The CDR3 extends over 14 amino acids. In germline, CDR1 is GTSNPN, CDR2 SVGIG (reference sequence). The CDR3 region is CAWRLAGGLYEQFF. The CDR3 coding sequence is TGTGCCTGGAGGCTAGCGGGAGGGCTATATGAGCAGTTCTTC. The whole variable domain, filled in from reference TRBV30 and TRBJ2-1, reads SQTIHQWPATLVQPVGSPLSLECTVEGTSNPNLYWYRQAAGRGLQLLFYSVGIGQISSEVPQNLSASRPQDRQFILSSKKLLLSDSGFYLCAWRLAGGLYEQFFGPGTRLTVL.

The J gene is TRBJ1-4, the V gene TRBV27; 8 bases are shared with TRBD1. V shed 0 bases, J shed 7 bases, and the junction held 7 bases outside the gene matches. The CDR3 consists of 16 residues. Germline CDR1 reads MNHEY; CDR2 reads SMNVEV (reference sequence). CDR3 in DNA: TGTGCCAGCAGTTTATCTCCAGGGGGCAGGGGTGAAAAACTGTTTTTT. Translated: CASSLSPGGRGEKLFF.

The chain links TRBV7-2 to TRBJ2-4; possible D gene TRBD1, 6 bases. Deletions cut 4 bases from V and 1 base from J, with 14 bases between. Per the germline V gene, CDR1 is SGHTA and CDR2 is FQGNSA. The CDR3 runs to 16 residues. Here the CDR3 reads CASSSAGDYAKNIQYF. The DNA of the CDR3 is TGTGCCAGCAGCTCCGCAGGGGATTACGCCAAAAACATTCAGTACTTC.

V is TRBV28 and J is TRBJ1-1; a possible D gene is TRBD1 (5 bases). CDR1 and CDR2 from the germline V gene are MDHEN and SYDVKM. The ends were cut back, 4 bases at V and 10 bases at J, with 10 bases in the middle. The CDR3 has 11 residues. Here the CDR3 reads CASSSDKLAFF. CDR3 coding DNA: TGTGCCAGCAGTTCGGACAAGCTAGCTTTCTTT.

There are a few counts of this clonotype. This chain joins TRBV12-3 or TRBV12-4 and TRBJ2-1; D is tentatively TRBD1 or TRBD2 (5 bases each). The V gene lost 8 bases and the J gene lost 3 bases, with 11 bases spanning the gap. This CDR3 region has 13 residues. CDR3 region: CASGQGDYNEQFF. As DNA, the CDR3 is TGTGCCAGCGGGCAGGGAGACTACAATGAGCAGTTCTTC.

This clonotype was observed a few times. The rearrangement uses TRBV28 and TRBJ1-5, with D unresolved. The length of the CDR3 is 12 residues. The V gene lost 2 bases and the J gene lost 6 bases, with 5 bases spanning the gap. Germline V lookup: CDR1 MDHEN, CDR2 SYDVKM. The CDR3 nucleotides are TGTGCCAGCAGTTTAACGAGTCAGCCCCAGCATTTT. Amino acids: CASSLTSQPQHF. Full variable domain (missing parts from reference TRBV28 and TRBJ1-5): DVKVTQSSRYLVKRTGEKVFLECVQDMDHENMFWYRQDPGLGLRLIYFSYDVKMKEKGDIPEGYSVSREKKERFSLILESASTNQTSMYLCASSLTSQPQHFGDGTRLSIL.

The CDR3 DNA reads as TGTGCCAGCAGGCAACACTACGAGCAGTACTTC. Protein product: CASRQHYEQYF. This chain connects TRBV28 to TRBJ2-7; D call uncertain. V was pared by 6 bases and J by 3 bases, with 6 bases between. CDR1 is MDHEN, CDR2 SYDVKM, per germline. This CDR3 is built from 11 residues.

The CDR3 DNA is TGTGCCAGCAGCTCTACCCCAGGGACAGCATACGAGCAGTACTTC. Translating gives CASSSTPGTAYEQYF. The V gene is TRBV7-8, the J gene TRBJ2-7, with TRBD1 identical over 7 bases. CDR3 length: 15 residues. Germline trimming cut 4 bases from V and 4 bases from J; bases unmatched to any gene: 10. CDR1 and CDR2 (germline): SGHVS, FQNEAQ.

V is TRBV28 and J is TRBJ2-7; D may be TRBD2 (7 bases). V was pared by 9 bases and J by 7 bases, with 13 bases between. The CDR3 has 11 amino acids. Germline loops: CDR1 MDHEN, CDR2 SYDVKM. This chain's CDR3 is CASGGAVEQYF. CDR3 coding DNA: TGTGCCAGTGGGGGGGCAGTGGAGCAGTACTTC.